The T cell receptor (beta chain) described here comes from a study of Ad26.COV2.S vaccination and SARS-CoV-2 variants. Study background: Once, or twice with 56 days between doses, Ad26.COV2.S was given intramuscularly. General observations from the study: Vaccinated individuals (as opposed to placebo recipients) had higher spike-specific TCR breadth.

This CDR3 region has 17 residues. Per germline, CDR1 SGHVS and CDR2 FQNEAQ. V dropped 3 bases and J dropped 0 bases, with 14 bases sitting between them. TCRdb's copy holds only in-frame clones and misses some; the assay was immunoSEQ multiplex PCR. The sample yields roughly 400,000 clones, about 90% seen once. Treatment specified: some 20 received Ad26.COV2.S at low or high dose, single or two shots; roughly five received placebo; per-sample allocation not given. Sampling took place 63 days after the first vaccine or placebo injection. Concerning this clone: Its antigen is currently unknown.

The sequences come from peripheral blood, collected in a trial of Ad26.COV2.S vaccine versus placebo. This TCR came from a person aged 18-60 years who received the Ad26.COV2.S COVID-19 vaccine or a placebo. The chain joins TRBV7-8 to TRBJ2-2, with D perhaps given as TRBD1 or TRBD2 (6 bases each). The CDR3 DNA is TGTGCCAGCAGCTTGACGTTGAGGGGGGCGAACACCGGGGAGCTGTTTTTT. This gives the protein CASSLTLRGANTGELFF.